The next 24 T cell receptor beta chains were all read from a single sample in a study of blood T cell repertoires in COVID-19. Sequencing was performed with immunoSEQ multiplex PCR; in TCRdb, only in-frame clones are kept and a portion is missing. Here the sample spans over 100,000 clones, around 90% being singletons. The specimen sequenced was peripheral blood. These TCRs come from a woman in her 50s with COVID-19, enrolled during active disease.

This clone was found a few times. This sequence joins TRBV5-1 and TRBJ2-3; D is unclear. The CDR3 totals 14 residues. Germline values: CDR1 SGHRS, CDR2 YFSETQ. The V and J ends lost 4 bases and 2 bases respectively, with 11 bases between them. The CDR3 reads CASSPRWATDTQYF. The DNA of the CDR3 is TGCGCCAGCAGCCCCCGGTGGGCCACAGATACGCAGTATTTT.

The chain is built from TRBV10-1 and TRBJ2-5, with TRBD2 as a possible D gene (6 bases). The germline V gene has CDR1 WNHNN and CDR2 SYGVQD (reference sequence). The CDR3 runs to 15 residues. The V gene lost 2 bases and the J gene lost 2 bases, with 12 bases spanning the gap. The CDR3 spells CASSEAQEGQETQYF. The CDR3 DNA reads TGCGCCAGCAGTGAGGCTCAGGAGGGGCAAGAGACCCAGTACTTC.

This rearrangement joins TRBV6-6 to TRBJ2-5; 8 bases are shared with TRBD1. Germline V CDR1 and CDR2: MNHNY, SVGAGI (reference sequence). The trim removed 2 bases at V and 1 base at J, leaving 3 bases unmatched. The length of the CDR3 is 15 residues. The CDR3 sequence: CASSYGGQVQETQYF. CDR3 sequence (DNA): TGTGCCAGCAGTTACGGGGGACAGGTCCAAGAGACCCAGTACTTC.

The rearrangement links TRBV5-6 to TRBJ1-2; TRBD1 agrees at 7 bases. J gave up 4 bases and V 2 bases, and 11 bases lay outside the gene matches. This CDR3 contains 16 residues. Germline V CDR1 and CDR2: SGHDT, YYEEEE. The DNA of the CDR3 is TGTGCCAGCAGCTTTATAGGAACAGGGGCAATCTATGGCTACACCTTC. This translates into CASSFIGTGAIYGYTF. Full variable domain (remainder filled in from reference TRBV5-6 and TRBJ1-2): DAGVTQSPTHLIKTRGQQVTLRCSPKSGHDTVSWYQQALGQGPQFIFQYYEEEERQRGNFPDRFSGHQFPNYSSELNVNALLLGDSALYLCASSFIGTGAIYGYTFGSGTRLTVV.

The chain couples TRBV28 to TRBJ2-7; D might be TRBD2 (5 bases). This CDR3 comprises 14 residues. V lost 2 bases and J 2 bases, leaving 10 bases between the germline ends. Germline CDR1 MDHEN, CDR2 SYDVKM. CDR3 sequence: CASSLGPGTYEQYF. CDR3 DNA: TGTGCCAGCAGTTTAGGTCCGGGAACCTACGAGCAGTACTTC.

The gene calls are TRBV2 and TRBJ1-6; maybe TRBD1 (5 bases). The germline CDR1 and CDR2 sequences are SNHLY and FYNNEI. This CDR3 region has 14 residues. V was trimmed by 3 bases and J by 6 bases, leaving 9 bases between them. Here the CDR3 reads CASSEGLINSPLHF. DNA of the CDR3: TGTGCCAGCAGTGAGGGGCTGATTAATTCACCCCTCCACTTT.

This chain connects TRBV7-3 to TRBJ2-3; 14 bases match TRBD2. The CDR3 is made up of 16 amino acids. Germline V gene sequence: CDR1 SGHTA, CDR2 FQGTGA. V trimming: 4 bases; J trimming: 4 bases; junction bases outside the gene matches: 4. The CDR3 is CASSSGLAGGPDTQYF. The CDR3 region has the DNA TGTGCCAGCAGCTCAGGACTAGCGGGGGGCCCAGATACGCAGTATTTT. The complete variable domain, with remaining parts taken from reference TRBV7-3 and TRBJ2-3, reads GAGVSQTPSNKVTEKGKYVELRCDPISGHTALYWYRQSLGQGPEFLIYFQGTGAADDSGLPNDRFFAVRPEGSVSTLKIQRTERGDSAVYLCASSSGLAGGPDTQYFGPGTRLTVL.

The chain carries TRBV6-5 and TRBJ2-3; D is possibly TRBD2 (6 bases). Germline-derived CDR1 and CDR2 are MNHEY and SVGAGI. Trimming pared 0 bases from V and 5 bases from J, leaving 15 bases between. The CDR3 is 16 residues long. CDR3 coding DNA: TGTGCCAGCAGTTACTCGTCTAGCGTCGTGGGAGATACGCAGTATTTT. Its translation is CASSYSSSVVGDTQYF.

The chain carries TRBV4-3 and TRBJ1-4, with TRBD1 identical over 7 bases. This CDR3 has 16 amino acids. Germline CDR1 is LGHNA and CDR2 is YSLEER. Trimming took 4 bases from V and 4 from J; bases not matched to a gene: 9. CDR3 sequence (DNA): TGCGCCAGCAGCCTTACGTCAGGGGGTGGTAATGAAAAACTGTTTTTT. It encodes CASSLTSGGGNEKLFF.

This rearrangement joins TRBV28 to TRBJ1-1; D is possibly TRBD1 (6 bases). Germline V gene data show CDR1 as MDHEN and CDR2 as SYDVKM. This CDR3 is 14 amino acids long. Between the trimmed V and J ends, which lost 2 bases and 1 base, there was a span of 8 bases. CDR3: CASSLEQGNTEAFF. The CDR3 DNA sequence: TGTGCCAGCAGTTTAGAACAGGGGAACACTGAAGCTTTCTTT.

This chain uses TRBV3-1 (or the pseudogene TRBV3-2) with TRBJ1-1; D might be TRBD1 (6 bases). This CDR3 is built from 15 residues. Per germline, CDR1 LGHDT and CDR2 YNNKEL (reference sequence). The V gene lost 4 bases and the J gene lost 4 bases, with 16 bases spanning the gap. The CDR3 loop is CASSPPTGLVTEAFF. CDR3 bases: TGTGCCAGCAGCCCCCCAACAGGGTTGGTCACTGAAGCTTTCTTT.

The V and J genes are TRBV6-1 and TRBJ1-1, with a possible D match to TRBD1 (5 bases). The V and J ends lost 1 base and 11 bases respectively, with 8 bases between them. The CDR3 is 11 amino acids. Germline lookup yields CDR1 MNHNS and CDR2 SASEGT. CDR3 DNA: TGTGCCAGCAGTGAAGTGCGGGGGGCTTTCTTT. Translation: CASSEVRGAFF.

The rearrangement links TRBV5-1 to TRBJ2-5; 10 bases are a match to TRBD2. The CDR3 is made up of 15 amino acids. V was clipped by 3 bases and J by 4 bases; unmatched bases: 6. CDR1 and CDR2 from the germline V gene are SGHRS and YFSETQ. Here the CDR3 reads CASSSGTSEGETQYF. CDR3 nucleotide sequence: TGCGCCAGCAGCTCCGGGACTAGCGAAGGAGAGACCCAGTACTTC.

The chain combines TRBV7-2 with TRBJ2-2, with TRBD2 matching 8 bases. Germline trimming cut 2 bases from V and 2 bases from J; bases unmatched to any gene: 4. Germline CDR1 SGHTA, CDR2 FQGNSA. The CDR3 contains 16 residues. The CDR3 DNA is TGTGCCAGCAGCTTATACGGGGGGGTTAACACCGGGGAGCTGTTTTTT. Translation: CASSLYGGVNTGELFF.

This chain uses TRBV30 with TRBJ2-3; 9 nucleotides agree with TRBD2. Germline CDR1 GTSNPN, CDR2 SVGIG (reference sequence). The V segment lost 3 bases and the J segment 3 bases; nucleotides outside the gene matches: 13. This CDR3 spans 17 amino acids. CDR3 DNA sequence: TGTGCCTGGAGCAAGGGCGGCGGGGGGGCTCGAACAGATACGCAGTATTTT. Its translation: CAWSKGGGGARTDTQYF.

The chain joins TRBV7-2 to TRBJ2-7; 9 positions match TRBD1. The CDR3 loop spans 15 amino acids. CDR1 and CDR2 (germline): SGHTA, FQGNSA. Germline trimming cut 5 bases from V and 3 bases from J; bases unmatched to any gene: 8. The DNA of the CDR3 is TGTGCCAGCAGCCCGACCCGGGGACAGGGCTACGAGCAGTACTTC. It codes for CASSPTRGQGYEQYF.

CDR3 loop: CASSYDIPDNNEQFF. Written as DNA, the CDR3 is TGTGCCAGCAGCTACGACATCCCGGACAACAATGAGCAGTTCTTC. The J gene is TRBJ2-1, the V gene TRBV6-5, with D possibly matching TRBD1 (5 bases). The germline CDR1 and CDR2 sequences are MNHEY and SVGAGI. The CDR3 is 15 amino acids. Trimming left V 6 bases short and J 5 bases short, with 17 bases between.

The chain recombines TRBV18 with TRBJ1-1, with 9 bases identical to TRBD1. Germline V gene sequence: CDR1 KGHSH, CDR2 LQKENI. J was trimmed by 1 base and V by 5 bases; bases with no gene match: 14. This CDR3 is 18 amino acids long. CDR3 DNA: TGTGCCAGCTCATCGACGACGGGGACAGGGAGTAAGAACACTGAAGCTTTCTTT. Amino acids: CASSSTTGTGSKNTEAFF.

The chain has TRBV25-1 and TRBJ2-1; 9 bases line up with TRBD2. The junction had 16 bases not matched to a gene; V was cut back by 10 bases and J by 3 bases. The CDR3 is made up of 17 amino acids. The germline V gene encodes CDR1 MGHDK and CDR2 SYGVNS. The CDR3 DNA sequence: TGTGCCAACCCGACGGAGGTAGGACTAGCGAACTACAATGAGCAGTTCTTC. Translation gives CANPTEVGLANYNEQFF.

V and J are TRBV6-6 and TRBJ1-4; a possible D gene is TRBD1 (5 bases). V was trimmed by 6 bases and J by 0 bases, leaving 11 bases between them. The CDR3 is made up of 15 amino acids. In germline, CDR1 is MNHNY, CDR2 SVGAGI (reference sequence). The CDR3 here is CASSPGLATNEKLFF. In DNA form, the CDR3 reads TGTGCCAGCAGCCCGGGACTTGCAACTAATGAAAAACTGTTTTTT.

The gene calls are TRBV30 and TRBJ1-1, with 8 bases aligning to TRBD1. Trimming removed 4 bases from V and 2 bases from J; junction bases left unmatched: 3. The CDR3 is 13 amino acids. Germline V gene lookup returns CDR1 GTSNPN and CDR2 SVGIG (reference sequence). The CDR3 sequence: CAWTTGVNTEAFF. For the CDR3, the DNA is TGTGCCTGGACGACAGGGGTCAACACTGAAGCTTTCTTT.

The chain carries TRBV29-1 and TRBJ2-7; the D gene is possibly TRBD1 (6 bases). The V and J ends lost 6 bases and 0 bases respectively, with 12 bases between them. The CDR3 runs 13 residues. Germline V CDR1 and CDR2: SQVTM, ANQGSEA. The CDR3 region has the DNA TGCAGCGTGAAATCAGGGGTCTCCTACGAGCAGTACTTC. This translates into CSVKSGVSYEQYF.

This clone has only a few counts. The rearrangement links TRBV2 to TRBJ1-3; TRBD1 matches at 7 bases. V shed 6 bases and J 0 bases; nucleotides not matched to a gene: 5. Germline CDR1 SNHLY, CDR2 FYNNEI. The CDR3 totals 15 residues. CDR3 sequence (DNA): TGTGCCAGCAGCGTGACAGGGAACTCTGGAAACACCATATATTTT. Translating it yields CASSVTGNSGNTIYF. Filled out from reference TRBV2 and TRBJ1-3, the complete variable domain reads EPEVTQTPSHQVTQMGQEVILRCVPISNHLYFYWYRQILGQKVEFLVSFYNNEISEKSEIFDDQFSVERPDGSNFTLKIRSTKLEDSAMYFCASSVTGNSGNTIYFGEGSWLTVV.

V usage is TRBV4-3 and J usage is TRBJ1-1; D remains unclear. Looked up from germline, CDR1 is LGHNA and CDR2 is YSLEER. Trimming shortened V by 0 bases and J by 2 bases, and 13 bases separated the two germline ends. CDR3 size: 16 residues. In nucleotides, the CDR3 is TGCGCCAGCAGCCAAGAAGCGGGCAGACTAAACACTGAAGCTTTCTTT. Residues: CASSQEAGRLNTEAFF.